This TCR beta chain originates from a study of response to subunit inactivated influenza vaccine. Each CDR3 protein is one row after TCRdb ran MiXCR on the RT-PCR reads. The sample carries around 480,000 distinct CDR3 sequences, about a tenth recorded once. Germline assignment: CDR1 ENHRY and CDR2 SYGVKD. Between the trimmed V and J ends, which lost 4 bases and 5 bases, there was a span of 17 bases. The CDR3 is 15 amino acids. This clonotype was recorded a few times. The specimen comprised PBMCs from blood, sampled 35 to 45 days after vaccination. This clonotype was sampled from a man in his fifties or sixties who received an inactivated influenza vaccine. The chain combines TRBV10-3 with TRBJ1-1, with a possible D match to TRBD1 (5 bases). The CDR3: CAISGTGGMDTEAFF. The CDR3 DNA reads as TGTGCCATCAGTGGCACAGGCGGGATGGATACTGAAGCTTTCTTT.